This T cell receptor beta chain was captured in a study of human T cells and chemical hapten exposure. About the research overall: Patients, chiefly female, had alopecia areata, totalis or universalis.

Library construction involved attaching unique molecular identifiers to individual cDNA molecules, which allowed quantitative, reproducible TCR counting. TCRdb analysed the RACE reads with MiXCR anew, one entry per CDR3 protein. Found here are around 200,000 distinct CDR3 sequences, about 22% of them singletons; the top ten hold 2.5%. This sample's time point: patch test 3, about 24 weeks after DPC sensitization. The sample's treatment: therapeutic diphenylcyclopropenone sensitization with weekly scalp DPC. In germline, CDR1 is SGHRS, CDR2 YFSETQ. Deletions cut 0 bases from V and 10 bases from J, with 5 bases between. The CDR3 is 11 residues long.

The TCR originated in a woman aged 40 to 50 with alopecia areata. Some clones in this sample may be carry-over from other donors' samples. Sequenced here: whole blood, sampled in connection with sensitization to the hapten diphenylcyclopropenone (DPC). V gene TRBV5-1 combines with J gene TRBJ2-1; D ambiguous. CDR3 residues: CASSLVEEQFF. CDR3 bases: TGCGCCAGCAGCTTGGTAGAGGAGCAGTTCTTC.